This record covers a single T cell receptor beta chain. The target of this receptor is not known. Per-nucleotide qualities are absent, and no much larger clonotype sits a single base away. The protocol used for the library was the immunoSEQ multiplex PCR assay. High-throughput TCR-beta CDR3 sequencing of genomic DNA from most patients was performed by Adaptive Biotechnologies. Under the source paper's analysis protocol: TCR sequencing data for approximately 17 patients were retrieved from Adaptive's ImmunoSEQ software; a few other patients were processed with MiXCR and VDJtools. CDR3 nucleotide sequences shared between donor and recipient were removed because their origin could not be assigned. To count as alloreactive, a clone needed at least 2-fold expansion over unstimulated cells and a minimum CFSE-low frequency of 0.002% (template counts) or 0.001% (read counts). A clone was considered mappable if detected in the sequenced pre-transplant spleen, lymph node, or MLR CFSE-low populations of the donor or recipient. The cumulative frequency of alloreactive clones was calculated as a percentage of all sequences, weighted by copy number. This immuneACCESS table, as held by TCRdb, lists in-frame sequences with V and J called but not all clones. Of the missing ones, under half trace to an unresolved V gene in checked studies; the others have no known cause. From that table come the V and J calls and clone size; the DNA was used to work out D and trimming. The sample table contains 30,000 to 40,000 clones; only one count was recorded for around 86% of them. Under 4% of the sample rests with the top ten.

This sample was included in a study of graft-versus-host responses after intestinal transplantation (dated by TCRdb to the early 2020s). For context, the study as a whole: The transplants that recipients received were multivisceral, liver-intestinal, or isolated intestinal. Anti-thymocyte globulin induction was given to all recipients, followed by maintenance tacrolimus and steroids for approximately 3 years. Graft-versus-host and host-versus-graft alloreactive T cell clones were tracked in the graft, circulation and bone marrow after intestinal transplantation using bulk TCR-beta CDR3 sequencing. To identify alloreactive clones, pre-transplant mixed lymphocyte reaction products were sequenced and compared with unstimulated pre-transplant donor and recipient T cells. Of the 20 to 25 intestinal transplant recipients enrolled in the cohort, one of whom was a retransplant, a few patients without pretransplant specimens were excluded. Donor T cell macrochimerism was defined as a peak of at least 4% donor T cells among recipient peripheral blood mononuclear cells. Instead of going to the commercial service, samples from a few later patients were sequenced in-house on an Illumina MiSeq and processed with MiXCR. The paper's findings and limits, for the study overall: Conclusions were limited by the relatively low number and heterogeneity of intestinal transplant patients. GvH clones turned up in recipient bone marrow, with some appearing earlier in ileal mucosa or blood, a pattern consistent with an intestinal mucosal origin. Early after transplant, peak levels of circulating GvH clones were found to be associated with declines in HvG clones. In patients with donor T cell macrochimerism, the allografts had high GvH to HvG T cell clonal ratios.

In the first month after transplant, blood samples were collected up to 4 times, and after that at least monthly when available. The CDR3 spans 17 residues, from the cysteine through the phenylalanine. CDR3 DNA only is kept here, 51 bases in frame from base 1. The clonotype was recovered from a human patient who received an intestinal transplant, so some T cells may come from the graft donor. This sequence uses TRBV21-1 and TRBJ1-5; the D call of TRBD1 is as the table states it, not checked on the DNA. TRBV21-1 is assigned pseudogene status. The specimen comprised PBMCs, sampled 1,000 to 1,200 days after transplant. CDR3 protein: CASSKEPRGTDNQPQHF. The bases read TGTGCCAGCAGCAAAGAACCTCGGGGGACAGACAATCAGCCCCAGCATTTT.